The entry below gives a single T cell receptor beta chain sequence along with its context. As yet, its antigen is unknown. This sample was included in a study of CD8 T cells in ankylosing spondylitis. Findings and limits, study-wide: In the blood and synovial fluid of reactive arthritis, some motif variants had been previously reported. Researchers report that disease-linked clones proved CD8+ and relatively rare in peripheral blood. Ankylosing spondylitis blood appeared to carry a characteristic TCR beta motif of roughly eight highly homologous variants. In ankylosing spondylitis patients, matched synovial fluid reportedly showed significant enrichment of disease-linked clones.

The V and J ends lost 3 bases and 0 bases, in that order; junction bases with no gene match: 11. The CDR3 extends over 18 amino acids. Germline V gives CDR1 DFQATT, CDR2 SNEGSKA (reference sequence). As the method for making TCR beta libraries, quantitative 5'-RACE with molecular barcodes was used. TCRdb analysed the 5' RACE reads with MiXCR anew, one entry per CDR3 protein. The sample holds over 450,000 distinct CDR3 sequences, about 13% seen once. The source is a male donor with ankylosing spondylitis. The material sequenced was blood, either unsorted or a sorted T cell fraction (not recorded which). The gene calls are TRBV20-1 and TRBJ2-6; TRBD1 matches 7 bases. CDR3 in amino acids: CSASPPAGTASGANVLTF. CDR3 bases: TGCAGTGCTAGTCCCCCGGCCGGGACAGCCTCTGGGGCCAACGTCCTGACTTTC.